The 31 T cell receptor beta chains below all came from one sample that was sequenced in a study of CD8 T cells in Susac syndrome. Random hexamers were used to reverse transcribe an amount of roughly 0.5 to 1 ug RNA. TCRdb ran MiXCR on the immunoSEQ multiplex PCR reads and lists one entry per CDR3 protein. The table records about 300,000 distinct CDR3 sequences, 65% to 90% of them present only once. The sequenced material came from CD8+ T cells from PBMCs. These receptors all stem from a human donor with multiple sclerosis.

The chain recombines TRBV5-4 with TRBJ2-4; 8 nucleotides match TRBD1. This CDR3 has 13 residues. CDR1 and CDR2 (germline): SGHNT, YYREEE (reference sequence). The J segment lost 6 bases and the V segment lost 1 base, leaving 0 bases of the junction unmatched. CDR3 coding DNA: TGTGCCAGCAGCTTGCAGGGGGCAAACATTCAGTACTTC. Translated, it gives CASSLQGANIQYF.

The chain couples TRBV7-2 to TRBJ2-1; TRBD2 is a possible D gene (5 bases). The germline CDR1 and CDR2 sequences are SGHTA and FQGNSA. The CDR3 has 17 residues. V dropped 2 bases and J dropped 0 bases, with 14 bases sitting between them. DNA for the CDR3: TGTGCCAGCAGCTTACCGAGGAGGACGACCTCCTACAATGAGCAGTTCTTC. Translated: CASSLPRRTTSYNEQFF.

The chain employs TRBV27 and TRBJ2-3; D unclear. V lost 1 base and J lost 3, with 5 bases in between. The CDR3 spans 13 residues. Germline CDR1 is MNHEY and CDR2 is SMNVEV (reference sequence). The CDR3, as DNA: TGTGCCAGCAGTTTATTAGGGACAGATACGCAGTATTTT. Translating gives CASSLLGTDTQYF.

V and J are TRBV15 and TRBJ2-2; D is possibly TRBD1 (6 bases). This CDR3 comprises 18 residues. The V and J ends lost 0 bases and 5 bases respectively, with 19 bases between them. In germline, CDR1 is LNHNV, CDR2 YYDKDF (reference sequence). This CDR3 reads CATSRDGGLSLKTGELFF. DNA of the CDR3: TGTGCCACCAGCAGAGATGGGGGCTTATCCCTCAAGACCGGGGAGCTGTTTTTT.

The chain is built from TRBV5-4 and TRBJ1-2, with 8 bases lining up with TRBD1. This CDR3 spans 13 amino acids. Trimming at V came to 3 bases and at J to 4 bases, leaving 2 bases not matched to a gene. Germline values: CDR1 SGHNT, CDR2 YYREEE (reference sequence). The CDR3 sequence is CASSSDRAYGYTF. CDR3 DNA sequence: TGTGCCAGCAGCTCGGACAGGGCCTATGGCTACACCTTC. Full variable domain (rest looked up from reference TRBV5-4 and TRBJ1-2): ETGVTQSPTHLIKTRGQQVTLRCSSQSGHNTVSWYQQALGQGPQFIFQYYREEENGRGNFPPRFSGLQFPNYSSELNVNALELDDSALYLCASSSDRAYGYTFGSGTRLTVV.

The chain recombines TRBV12-5 with TRBJ2-7, with 9 bases lining up with TRBD1. The V gene's germline CDR1 is LGHNT and CDR2 FRNRAP. This CDR3 has 18 amino acids. V lost 1 base, J lost 3 bases, and 13 bases stayed unmatched. The chain's CDR3 is CASGLGRAGDRAIYEQYF. The CDR3 coding sequence is TGTGCTAGTGGTTTGGGGAGGGCGGGGGACAGGGCAATCTACGAGCAGTACTTC.

The J gene is TRBJ1-5, the V gene TRBV4-3; 7 bases are shared with TRBD1. This CDR3 comprises 17 residues. Germline V gene sequence: CDR1 LGHNA, CDR2 YSLEER. The trim removed 0 bases at V and 4 bases at J, leaving 9 bases unmatched. CDR3: CASSQDWGGGLNQPQHF. In DNA, the CDR3 is TGCGCCAGCAGCCAAGATTGGGGAGGGGGCCTTAATCAGCCCCAGCATTTT.

J is TRBJ2-7 and V is TRBV7-9; TRBD2 matches 9 bases. CDR3 length: 17 amino acids. Germline V gene sequence: CDR1 SEHNR, CDR2 FQNEAQ (reference sequence). The V and J ends lost 5 bases and 3 bases, in that order; junction bases with no gene match: 14. The CDR3 DNA is TGTGCCAGCAGCCCACTAGTCTCGGGACTAGCTCTCTACGAGCAGTACTTC. It is translated as CASSPLVSGLALYEQYF. Supplemented by reference TRBV7-9 and TRBJ2-7, the full variable domain reads DTGVSQNPRHKITKRGQNVTFRCDPISEHNRLYWYRQTLGQGPEFLTYFQNEAQLEKSRLLSDRFSAERPKGSFSTLEIQRTEQGDSAMYLCASSPLVSGLALYEQYFGPGTRLTVT.

The chain couples TRBV19 to TRBJ1-4; D not resolved. The germline V gene has CDR1 LNHDA and CDR2 SQIVND (reference sequence). The CDR3 extends over 14 amino acids. V lost 6 bases, J lost 3 bases, and 11 bases lay in between. The CDR3 sequence: CASRGREPNEKLFF. Here the CDR3 DNA reads TGTGCCAGTAGGGGGAGGGAACCTAATGAAAAACTGTTTTTT.

The chain joins TRBV7-9 to TRBJ2-1; possible D gene TRBD2, 5 bases. The length of the CDR3 is 17 residues. CDR1 SEHNR and CDR2 FQNEAQ come from the germline V gene (reference sequence). Trimming left V 5 bases short and J 3 bases short, with 20 bases between. CDR3 region: CASSREGWGNLYNEQFF. CDR3 bases: TGTGCCAGCAGCCGTGAGGGATGGGGAAATCTCTACAATGAGCAGTTCTTC.

The CDR3 protein is CASSQGPGQGARDYGYTF. CDR3 DNA sequence: TGCGCCAGCAGTCAAGGGCCGGGACAGGGGGCGCGGGACTATGGCTACACCTTC. The V call is TRBV23-1, the J call TRBJ1-2; TRBD1 matches 12 bases. TRBV23-1 is flagged as an ORF with uncertain function. Trimming cost V 2 bases and J 3 bases; bases outside gene matches: 10. CDR3 length: 18 residues.

The CDR3 loop is CASSDPLGVPCNEQFF. The CDR3 DNA is TGTGCCAGCAGTGATCCCTTAGGTGTTCCCTGCAATGAGCAGTTCTTC. The V and J genes are TRBV7-8 and TRBJ2-1; D not certain. The CDR3 totals 16 residues. The V and J ends lost 6 bases and 6 bases respectively, with 21 bases between them. The germline CDR1 and CDR2 sequences are SGHVS and FQNEAQ.

This chain joins TRBV20-1 and TRBJ1-2; D not certain. The CDR3 sequence is 14 residues long. With 6 bases removed from V and 4 bases from J, the gap between germline ends came to 18 bases. The germline gives CDR1 DFQATT, CDR2 SNEGSKA (reference sequence). CDR3 bases: TGCAGTGCGCCCCCGGGCAGCCAATTCTATGGCTACACCTTC. Protein product: CSAPPGSQFYGYTF.

The gene calls are TRBV4-3 and TRBJ2-1, with unresolved D. Looked up from germline, CDR1 is LGHNA and CDR2 is YSLEER. The V and J ends lost 0 bases and 4 bases respectively, with 4 bases between them. The CDR3 has 13 amino acids. CDR3: CASSQEPYNEQFF. The CDR3 DNA reads as TGCGCCAGCAGCCAAGAACCTTACAATGAGCAGTTCTTC.

V and J are TRBV7-9 and TRBJ2-1; no reliable D call. The germline gives CDR1 SEHNR, CDR2 FQNEAQ (reference sequence). The V end was cut by 0 bases, the J end by 8 bases, with 8 bases between. This CDR3 has 13 amino acids. The CDR3 sequence is CASSLAVSDEQFF. CDR3 sequence (DNA): TGTGCCAGCAGCTTAGCGGTCTCTGATGAGCAGTTCTTC.

This chain links TRBV4-3 with TRBJ2-2, with D tentatively TRBD2 (5 bases). Trimming cost V 1 base and J 0 bases, with 12 bases left between them. CDR1 is LGHNA and CDR2 is YSLEER in the germline V gene. The CDR3 covers 17 residues. CDR3 region: CASSQGVKRSNTGELFF. CDR3 coding DNA: TGCGCCAGCAGCCAAGGAGTTAAGCGGTCGAACACCGGGGAGCTGTTTTTT.

V usage is TRBV6-5 and J usage is TRBJ2-1; 9 nucleotides agree with TRBD1. Germline V CDR1 and CDR2: MNHEY, SVGAGI. The CDR3 has 15 residues. The V segment lost 5 bases and the J segment 9 bases; nucleotides outside the gene matches: 11. The CDR3 coding sequence is TGTGCCAGCAGTGCCACAGGGGGCGGTTATAGTGAGCAGTTCTTC. Residues: CASSATGGGYSEQFF.

The chain links TRBV20-1 to TRBJ2-1; weak D call: TRBD2 (5 bases). The CDR3 loop spans 14 amino acids. The V and J ends lost 3 bases and 1 base respectively, with 10 bases between them. Per the germline V gene, CDR1 is DFQATT and CDR2 is SNEGSKA (reference sequence). CDR3 sequence reads: CSARLDSSYNEQFF. Written as DNA, the CDR3 is TGCAGTGCTAGGCTGGACTCGTCCTACAATGAGCAGTTCTTC.

This sequence joins TRBV5-1 and TRBJ2-1, with TRBD1 matching 9 bases. The V and J ends lost 4 bases and 6 bases, in that order; junction bases with no gene match: 11. Germline values: CDR1 SGHRS, CDR2 YFSETQ. CDR3 length equals 16 residues. The CDR3 DNA reads TGCGCCAGCAGCATAGCCCGGGACAGGGCTACCAATGAGCAGTTCTTC. Amino acids: CASSIARDRATNEQFF.

This chain links TRBV5-6 with TRBJ2-1; maybe TRBD1 (5 bases). The CDR3 runs to 12 residues. Germline V gives CDR1 SGHDT, CDR2 YYEEEE. Trimming took off 2 bases at V and 10 bases at J, with 10 bases between the two ends. The CDR3 DNA reads as TGTGCCAGCAGCTTACAGGCCAGCGAGCAGTTCTTC. It specifies CASSLQASEQFF.

The chain combines TRBV2 with TRBJ1-2, with D perhaps TRBD1 (5 bases). The CDR3 is 15 amino acids. Germline V gene lookup returns CDR1 SNHLY and CDR2 FYNNEI. Trimming pared 4 bases from V and 0 bases from J, leaving 12 bases between. In DNA, the CDR3 is TGTGCCAGCAGTGCAGACCAGGGCACTAACTATGGCTACACCTTC. Encoded protein: CASSADQGTNYGYTF. The whole variable domain, remainder taken from reference TRBV2 and TRBJ1-2, is EPEVTQTPSHQVTQMGQEVILRCVPISNHLYFYWYRQILGQKVEFLVSFYNNEISEKSEIFDDQFSVERPDGSNFTLKIRSTKLEDSAMYFCASSADQGTNYGYTFGSGTRLTVV.

This clonotype was counted a single time. The chain couples TRBV20-1 to TRBJ2-1; D tentatively fits TRBD1 or TRBD2 (5 bases each). This CDR3 spans 15 amino acids. In germline, CDR1 is DFQATT, CDR2 SNEGSKA (reference sequence). V was pared by 2 bases and J by 6 bases, with 17 bases between. This CDR3 is CSARTRTSLANEQFF. The CDR3 DNA follows: TGCAGTGCTAGAACTAGGACATCGTTGGCCAATGAGCAGTTCTTC.

This chain links TRBV12-5 with TRBJ1-5, with D unresolved. The CDR3 covers 14 residues. Germline CDR1 LGHNT, CDR2 FRNRAP. Trimming removed 6 bases at V and 0 bases at J, with 9 bases between. This chain's CDR3 is CASGQQTSNQPQHF. The CDR3 nucleotides are TGTGCTAGTGGCCAACAGACTAGCAATCAGCCCCAGCATTTT.

This clonotype came up a few times. The chain joins TRBV6-5 to TRBJ1-1; D gene uncertain. V lost 2 bases and J lost 1, with 5 bases in between. The germline V gene encodes CDR1 MNHEY and CDR2 SVGAGI. This CDR3 is 13 amino acids long. The CDR3 region has the DNA TGTGCCAGCAGTTACGGCCGGAACACTGAAGCTTTCTTT. Residues: CASSYGRNTEAFF.

The V and J genes are TRBV27 and TRBJ2-6; D may match TRBD1 or TRBD2 (5 bases each). Germline V gene data show CDR1 as MNHEY and CDR2 as SMNVEV (reference sequence). The germline V and J ends were trimmed by 5 bases and 0 bases, with 8 bases remaining between them. The CDR3 runs to 15 residues. For the CDR3, the DNA is TGTGCCAGCAGTCCCGGGACCTCTGGGGCCAACGTCCTGACTTTC. Protein: CASSPGTSGANVLTF.

Comments on this clonotype: Sequence at one end of the junction differs from germline and may be a read error. The V call is TRBV19, the J call TRBJ2-7; perhaps TRBD1 as D (6 bases). CDR3 length: 14 residues. The germline V gene has CDR1 LNHDA and CDR2 SQIVND (reference sequence). The CDR3 reads CASSIGGQGYEQYF. CDR3 nucleotide sequence: TGTGCCAGTAGCATAGGTGGGCAGGGGTACGAGCAGTACTTC.

The rearrangement joins TRBV12-3 or TRBV12-4 to TRBJ1-4, with 8 bases aligning to TRBD1. J lost 2 bases, V lost 6 bases, and 17 bases had no gene match. CDR3 length equals 19 residues. This chain's CDR3 is CASSRRTGLQVVTNEKLFF. In DNA form, the CDR3 reads TGTGCCAGCAGCAGAAGGACAGGGCTTCAGGTTGTCACTAATGAAAAACTGTTTTTT.

The chain employs TRBV29-1 and TRBJ2-2; D ambiguous. Germline values: CDR1 SQVTM, CDR2 ANQGSEA. This CDR3 has 13 amino acids. With 6 bases removed from V and 1 base from J, the gap between germline ends came to 9 bases. The CDR3 DNA reads TGCAGCGTGTACGGTTTGAACACCGGGGAGCTGTTTTTT. This gives the protein CSVYGLNTGELFF.

The chain has TRBV7-4 and TRBJ2-5; no clear D. The CDR3 spans 14 residues. Germline V CDR1 and CDR2: SGHVT, SQSDAQ. Deletions cut 0 bases from V and 2 bases from J, with 7 bases between. The chain's CDR3 is CASSLASQQETQYF. The CDR3 DNA sequence: TGTGCCAGCAGCTTAGCGTCCCAGCAAGAGACCCAGTACTTC. The whole variable domain, remainder taken from reference TRBV7-4 and TRBJ2-5, is GAGVSQSPRYKVAKRGRDVALRCDSISGHVTLYWYRQTLGQGSEVLTYSQSDAQRDKSGRPSGRFSAERPERSVSTLKIQRTEQGDSAVYLCASSLASQQETQYFGPGTRLLVL.

The V call is TRBV20-1, the J call TRBJ2-2, with D possibly being TRBD1 (5 bases). CDR1 is DFQATT and CDR2 is SNEGSKA in the germline V gene (reference sequence). The CDR3 covers 15 residues. V gave up 1 base and J gave up 4 bases, with 13 bases separating them. CDR3: CSARGEDTFTGELFF. The CDR3 bases are TGCAGTGCTAGAGGAGAGGACACGTTCACCGGGGAGCTGTTTTTT.

The chain employs TRBV4-1 and TRBJ2-3, with D unclear. The V gene lost 1 base and the J gene lost 6 bases, with 11 bases spanning the gap. This CDR3 comprises 14 residues. The V gene's germline CDR1 is MGHRA and CDR2 YSYEKL. The chain's CDR3 is CASSQGIAIDTQYF. CDR3 DNA: TGCGCCAGCAGCCAAGGGATTGCAATTGATACGCAGTATTTT.